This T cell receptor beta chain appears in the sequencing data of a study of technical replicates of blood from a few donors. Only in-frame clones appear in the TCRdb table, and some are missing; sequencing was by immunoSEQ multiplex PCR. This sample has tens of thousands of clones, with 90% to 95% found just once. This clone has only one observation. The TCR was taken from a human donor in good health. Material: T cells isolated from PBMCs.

The DNA of the CDR3 is TGTGCCAGCAGTTGGGCAGGGTCCTACGAGCAGTACTTC. Protein: CASSWAGSYEQYF. This sequence joins TRBV11-2 and TRBJ2-7; D possibly corresponds to TRBD1 (5 bases). V was shortened by 6 bases and J by 1 base, with 10 bases between the two germline ends. The CDR3 runs 13 residues. Germline V gene data show CDR1 as SGHAT and CDR2 as FQNNGV.